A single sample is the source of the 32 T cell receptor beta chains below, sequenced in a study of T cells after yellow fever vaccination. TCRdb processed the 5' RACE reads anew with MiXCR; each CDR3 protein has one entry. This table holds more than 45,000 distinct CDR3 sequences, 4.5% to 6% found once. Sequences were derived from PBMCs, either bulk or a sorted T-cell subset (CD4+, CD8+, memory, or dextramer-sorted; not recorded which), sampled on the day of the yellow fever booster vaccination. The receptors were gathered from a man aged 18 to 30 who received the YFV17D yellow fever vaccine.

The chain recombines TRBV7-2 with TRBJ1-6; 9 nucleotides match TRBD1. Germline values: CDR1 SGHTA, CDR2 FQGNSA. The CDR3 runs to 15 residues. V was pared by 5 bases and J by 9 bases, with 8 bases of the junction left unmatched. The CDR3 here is CASSATGGTGSPLHF. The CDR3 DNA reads TGTGCCAGCAGCGCGACAGGGGGGACTGGTTCACCCCTCCACTTT.

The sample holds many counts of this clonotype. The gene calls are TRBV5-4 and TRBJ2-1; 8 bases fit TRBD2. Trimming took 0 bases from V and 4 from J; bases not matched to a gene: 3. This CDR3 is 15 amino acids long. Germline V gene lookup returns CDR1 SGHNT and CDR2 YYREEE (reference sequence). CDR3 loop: CASSLAGGGYNEQFF. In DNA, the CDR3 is TGTGCCAGCAGCTTGGCCGGCGGGGGGTACAATGAGCAGTTCTTC. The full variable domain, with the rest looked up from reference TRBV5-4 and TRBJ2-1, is ETGVTQSPTHLIKTRGQQVTLRCSSQSGHNTVSWYQQALGQGPQFIFQYYREEENGRGNFPPRFSGLQFPNYSSELNVNALELDDSALYLCASSLAGGGYNEQFFGPGTRLTVL.

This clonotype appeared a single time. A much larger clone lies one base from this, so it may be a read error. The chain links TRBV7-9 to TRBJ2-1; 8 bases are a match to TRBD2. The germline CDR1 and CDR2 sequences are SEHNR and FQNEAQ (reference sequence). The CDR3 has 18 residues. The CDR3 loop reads CASSSWSLVVGGDYELFF. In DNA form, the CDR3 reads TGTGCCAGCAGCTCCTGGTCCCTAGTCGTCGGGGGGGACTATGAGCTGTTCTTC.

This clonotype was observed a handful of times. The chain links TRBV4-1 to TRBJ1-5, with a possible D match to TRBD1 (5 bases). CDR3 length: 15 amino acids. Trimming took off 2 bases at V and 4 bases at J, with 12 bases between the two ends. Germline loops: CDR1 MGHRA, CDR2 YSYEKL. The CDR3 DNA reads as TGCGCCAGCAGCCAATGGGGGGGAGAGAATCAGCCCCAGCATTTT. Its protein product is CASSQWGGENQPQHF.

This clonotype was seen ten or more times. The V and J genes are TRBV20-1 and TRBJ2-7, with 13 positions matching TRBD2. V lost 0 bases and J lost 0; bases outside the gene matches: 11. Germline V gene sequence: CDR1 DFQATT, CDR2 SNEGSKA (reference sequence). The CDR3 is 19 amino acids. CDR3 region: CSARDPGLAGVMGSYEQYF. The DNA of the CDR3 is TGCAGTGCTAGAGATCCCGGACTAGCGGGGGTCATGGGCTCCTACGAGCAGTACTTC.

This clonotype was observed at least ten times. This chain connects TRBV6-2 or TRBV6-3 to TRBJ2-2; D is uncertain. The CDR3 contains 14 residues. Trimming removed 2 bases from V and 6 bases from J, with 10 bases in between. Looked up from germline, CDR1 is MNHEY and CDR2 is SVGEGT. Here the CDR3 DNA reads TGTGCCAGCAGTTACAGGCTCTACTCCGGGGAGCTGTTTTTT. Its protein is CASSYRLYSGELFF.

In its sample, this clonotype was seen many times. The CDR3 region is CSARDRGQNYEQYF. CDR3 DNA sequence: TGCAGTGCTAGAGATCGGGGACAGAACTACGAGCAGTACTTC. The V and J genes are TRBV20-1 and TRBJ2-7; 7 bases map to TRBD1. From germline, CDR1 is DFQATT and CDR2 SNEGSKA (reference sequence). The V gene end was trimmed by 0 bases and the J gene end by 3 bases; junction bases not matched to a gene: 5. CDR3 length: 14 residues.

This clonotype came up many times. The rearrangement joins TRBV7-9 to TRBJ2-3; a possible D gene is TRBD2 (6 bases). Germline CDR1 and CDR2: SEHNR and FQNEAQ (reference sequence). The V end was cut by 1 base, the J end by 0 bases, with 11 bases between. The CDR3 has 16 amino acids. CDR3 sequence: CASSLGTTPSTDTQYF. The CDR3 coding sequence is TGTGCCAGCAGCTTAGGGACTACCCCCAGCACAGATACGCAGTATTTT.

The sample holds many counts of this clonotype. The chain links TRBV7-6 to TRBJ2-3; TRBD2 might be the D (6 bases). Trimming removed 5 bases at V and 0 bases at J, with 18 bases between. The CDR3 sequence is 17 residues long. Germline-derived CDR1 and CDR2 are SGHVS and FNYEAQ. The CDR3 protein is CASSRGLRELSTDTQYF. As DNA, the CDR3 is TGTGCCAGCAGCCGGGGACTCAGGGAACTAAGCACAGATACGCAGTATTTT.

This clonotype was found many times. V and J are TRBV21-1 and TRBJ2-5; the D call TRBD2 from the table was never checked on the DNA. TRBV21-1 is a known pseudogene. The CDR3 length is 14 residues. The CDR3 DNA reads TGTGCCAGCAGCAAAGTTACCGAGGGAGAGACCCAGTACTTC. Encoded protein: CASSKVTEGETQYF.

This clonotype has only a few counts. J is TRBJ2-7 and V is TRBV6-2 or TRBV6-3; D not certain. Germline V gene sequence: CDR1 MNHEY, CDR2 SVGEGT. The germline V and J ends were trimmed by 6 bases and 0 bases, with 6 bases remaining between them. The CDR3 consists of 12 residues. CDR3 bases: TGTGCCAGCAGCCGAGACTCCTACGAGCAGTACGTC. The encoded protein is CASSRDSYEQYV.

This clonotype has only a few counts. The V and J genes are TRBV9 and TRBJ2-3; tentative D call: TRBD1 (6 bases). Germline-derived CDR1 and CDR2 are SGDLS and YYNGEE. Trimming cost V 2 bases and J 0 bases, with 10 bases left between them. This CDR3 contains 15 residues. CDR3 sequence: CASSVRGRSTDTQYF. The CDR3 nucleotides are TGTGCCAGCAGCGTCAGGGGCCGGAGCACAGATACGCAGTATTTT.

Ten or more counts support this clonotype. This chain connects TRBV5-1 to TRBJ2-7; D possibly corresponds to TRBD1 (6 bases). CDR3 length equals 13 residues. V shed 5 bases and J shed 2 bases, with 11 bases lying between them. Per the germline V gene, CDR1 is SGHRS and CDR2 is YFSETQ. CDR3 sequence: CASRAGQTYEQYF. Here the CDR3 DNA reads TGCGCCAGCAGGGCTGGACAGACCTACGAGCAGTACTTC.

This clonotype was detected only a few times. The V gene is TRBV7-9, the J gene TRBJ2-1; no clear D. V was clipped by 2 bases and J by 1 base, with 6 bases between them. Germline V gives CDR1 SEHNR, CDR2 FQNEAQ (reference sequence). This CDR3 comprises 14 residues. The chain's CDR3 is CASSLSESYNEQFF. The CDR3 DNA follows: TGTGCCAGCAGCTTATCGGAATCCTACAATGAGCAGTTCTTC. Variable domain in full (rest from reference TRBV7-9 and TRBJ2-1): DTGVSQNPRHKITKRGQNVTFRCDPISEHNRLYWYRQTLGQGPEFLTYFQNEAQLEKSRLLSDRFSAERPKGSFSTLEIQRTEQGDSAMYLCASSLSESYNEQFFGPGTRLTVL.

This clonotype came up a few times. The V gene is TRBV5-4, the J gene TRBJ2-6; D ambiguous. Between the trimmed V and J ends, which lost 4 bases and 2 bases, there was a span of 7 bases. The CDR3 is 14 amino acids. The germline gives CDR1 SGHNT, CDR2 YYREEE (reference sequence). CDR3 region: CASSPQPGANVLTF. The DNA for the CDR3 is TGTGCCAGCAGCCCCCAACCTGGGGCCAACGTCCTGACTTTC.

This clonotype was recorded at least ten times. The CDR3, as DNA: TGTGCCACCAGCGTCGGACAGGCAAGCACAGATACGCAGTATTTT. Its translation: CATSVGQASTDTQYF. V is TRBV6-5 and J is TRBJ2-3; 7 bases fit TRBD1. CDR3 length: 15 residues. Germline CDR1 and CDR2: MNHEY and SVGAGI. V lost 10 bases to trimming and J lost 0 bases; unmatched junction nucleotides: 10.

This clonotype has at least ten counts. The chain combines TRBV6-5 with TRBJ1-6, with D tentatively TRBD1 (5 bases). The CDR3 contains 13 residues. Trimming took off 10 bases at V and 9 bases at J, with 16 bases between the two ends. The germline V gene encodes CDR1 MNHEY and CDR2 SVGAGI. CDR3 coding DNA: TGTGCCATCGCGGGGACGGTGGGTTCACCCCTCCACTTT. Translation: CAIAGTVGSPLHF.

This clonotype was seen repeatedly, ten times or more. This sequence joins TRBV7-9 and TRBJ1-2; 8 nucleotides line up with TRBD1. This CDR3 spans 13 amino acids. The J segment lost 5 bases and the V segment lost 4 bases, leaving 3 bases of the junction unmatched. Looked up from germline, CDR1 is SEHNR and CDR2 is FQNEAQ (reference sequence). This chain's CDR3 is CASSSDRDYGYTF. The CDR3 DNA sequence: TGTGCCAGCAGCTCGGACAGGGATTATGGCTACACCTTC.

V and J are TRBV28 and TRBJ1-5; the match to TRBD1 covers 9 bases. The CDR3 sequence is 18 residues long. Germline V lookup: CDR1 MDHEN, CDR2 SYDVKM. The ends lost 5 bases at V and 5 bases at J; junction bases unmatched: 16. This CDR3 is CASSPYWGQGRTHQPQHF. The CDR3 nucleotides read TGTGCCAGCAGTCCGTATTGGGGACAGGGTAGGACTCATCAGCCCCAGCATTTT.

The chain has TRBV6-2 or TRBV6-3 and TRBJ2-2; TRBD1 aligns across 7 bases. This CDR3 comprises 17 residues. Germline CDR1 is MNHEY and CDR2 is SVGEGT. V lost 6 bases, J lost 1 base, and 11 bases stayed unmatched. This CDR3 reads CASSHYRGVMNTGELFF. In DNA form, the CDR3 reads TGTGCCAGCAGCCACTACAGGGGAGTAATGAACACCGGGGAGCTGTTTTTT.

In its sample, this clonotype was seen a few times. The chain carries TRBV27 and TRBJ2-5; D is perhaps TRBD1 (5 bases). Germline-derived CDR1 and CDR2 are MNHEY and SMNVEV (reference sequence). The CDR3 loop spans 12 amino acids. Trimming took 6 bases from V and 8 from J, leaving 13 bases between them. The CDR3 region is CASRGRGKTQYF. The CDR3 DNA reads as TGTGCCAGCAGGGGTAGGGGAAAAACCCAGTACTTC.

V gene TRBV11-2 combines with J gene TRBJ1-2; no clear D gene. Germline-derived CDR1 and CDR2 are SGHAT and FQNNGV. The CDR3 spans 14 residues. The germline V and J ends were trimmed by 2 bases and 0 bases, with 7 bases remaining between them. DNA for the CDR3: TGTGCCAGCAGCTTATATGACTCTAACTATGGCTACACCTTC. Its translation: CASSLYDSNYGYTF. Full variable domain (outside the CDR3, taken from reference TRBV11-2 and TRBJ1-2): EAGVAQSPRYKIIEKRQSVAFWCNPISGHATLYWYQQILGQGPKLLIQFQNNGVVDDSQLPKDRFSAERLKGVDSTLKIQPAKLEDSAVYLCASSLYDSNYGYTFGSGTRLTVV.

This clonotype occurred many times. CDR3 sequence: CATPAEGGTDTQYF. The CDR3 coding sequence is TGTGCCACTCCGGCGGAGGGGGGCACAGATACGCAGTATTTT. This chain connects TRBV7-9 to TRBJ2-3; D possibly matches TRBD1 or TRBD2 (6 bases each). Deletions cut 10 bases from V and 1 base from J, with 15 bases between. Germline V gene data show CDR1 as SEHNR and CDR2 as FQNEAQ (reference sequence). The CDR3 is 14 residues long.

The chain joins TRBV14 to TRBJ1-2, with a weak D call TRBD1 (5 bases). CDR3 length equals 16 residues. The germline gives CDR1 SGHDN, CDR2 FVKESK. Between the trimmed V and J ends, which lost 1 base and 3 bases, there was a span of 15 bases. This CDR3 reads CASSQVPTEIDYGYTF. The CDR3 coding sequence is TGTGCCAGCAGCCAAGTCCCGACAGAGATCGACTATGGCTACACCTTC.

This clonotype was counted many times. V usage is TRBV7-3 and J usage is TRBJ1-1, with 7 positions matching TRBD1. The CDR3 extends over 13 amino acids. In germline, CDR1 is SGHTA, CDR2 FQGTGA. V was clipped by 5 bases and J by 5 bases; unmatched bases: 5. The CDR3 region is CASSQYRGTEAFF. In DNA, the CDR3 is TGTGCCAGCAGCCAGTACAGGGGAACTGAAGCTTTCTTT. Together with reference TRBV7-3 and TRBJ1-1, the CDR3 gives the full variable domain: GAGVSQTPSNKVTEKGKYVELRCDPISGHTALYWYRQSLGQGPEFLIYFQGTGAADDSGLPNDRFFAVRPEGSVSTLKIQRTERGDSAVYLCASSQYRGTEAFFGQGTRLTVV.

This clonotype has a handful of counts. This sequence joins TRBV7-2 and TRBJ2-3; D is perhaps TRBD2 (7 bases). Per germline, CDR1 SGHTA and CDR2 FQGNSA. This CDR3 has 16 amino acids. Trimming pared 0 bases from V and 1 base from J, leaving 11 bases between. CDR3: CASSLAVRGRTDTQYF. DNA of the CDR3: TGTGCCAGCAGCTTAGCGGTGCGGGGGCGCACAGATACGCAGTATTTT. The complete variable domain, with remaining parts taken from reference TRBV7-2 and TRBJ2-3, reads GAGVSQSPSNKVTEKGKDVELRCDPISGHTALYWYRQSLGQGLEFLIYFQGNSAPDKSGLPSDRFSAERTGGSVSTLTIQRTQQEDSAVYLCASSLAVRGRTDTQYFGPGTRLTVL.

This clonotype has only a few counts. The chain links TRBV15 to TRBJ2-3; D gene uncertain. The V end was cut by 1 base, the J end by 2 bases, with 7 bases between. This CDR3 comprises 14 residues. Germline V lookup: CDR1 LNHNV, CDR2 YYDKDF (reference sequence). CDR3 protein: CATSRVTSTDTQYF. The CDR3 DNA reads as TGTGCCACCAGCAGAGTGACATCCACAGATACGCAGTATTTT.

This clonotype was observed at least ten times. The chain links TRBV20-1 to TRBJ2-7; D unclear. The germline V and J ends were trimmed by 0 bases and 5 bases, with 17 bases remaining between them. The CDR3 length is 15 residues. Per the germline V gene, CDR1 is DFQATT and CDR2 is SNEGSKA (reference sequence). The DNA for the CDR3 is TGCAGTGCTAGAGATAGAGGCCGGCCCTATCACGAGCAGTACGTC. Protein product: CSARDRGRPYHEQYV.

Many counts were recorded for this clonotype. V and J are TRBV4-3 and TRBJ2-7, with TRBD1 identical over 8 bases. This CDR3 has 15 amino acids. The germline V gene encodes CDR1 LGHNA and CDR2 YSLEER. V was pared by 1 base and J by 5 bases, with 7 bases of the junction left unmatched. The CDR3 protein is CASSQAVDRAHEQYF. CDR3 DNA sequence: TGCGCCAGCAGCCAAGCAGTGGACAGGGCCCACGAGCAGTACTTC.

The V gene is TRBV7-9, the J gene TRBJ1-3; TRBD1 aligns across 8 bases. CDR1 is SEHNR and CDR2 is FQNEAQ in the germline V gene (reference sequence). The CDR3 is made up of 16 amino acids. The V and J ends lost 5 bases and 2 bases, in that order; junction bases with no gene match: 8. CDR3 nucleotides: TGTGCCAGCAGCCAGTACAGGGGGTCGGCTGGAAACACCATATATTTT. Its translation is CASSQYRGSAGNTIYF. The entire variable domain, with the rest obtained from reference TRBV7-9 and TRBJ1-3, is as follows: DTGVSQNPRHKITKRGQNVTFRCDPISEHNRLYWYRQTLGQGPEFLTYFQNEAQLEKSRLLSDRFSAERPKGSFSTLEIQRTEQGDSAMYLCASSQYRGSAGNTIYFGEGSWLTVV.

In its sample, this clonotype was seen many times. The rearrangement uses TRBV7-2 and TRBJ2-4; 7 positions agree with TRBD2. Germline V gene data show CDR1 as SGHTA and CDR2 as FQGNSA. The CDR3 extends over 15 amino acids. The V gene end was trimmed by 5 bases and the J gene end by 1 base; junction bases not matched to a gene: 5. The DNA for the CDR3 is TGTGCCAGCAGCCAGGGAGGGTCTGCCAAAAACATTCAGTACTTC. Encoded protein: CASSQGGSAKNIQYF. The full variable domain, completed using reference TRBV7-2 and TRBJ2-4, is GAGVSQSPSNKVTEKGKDVELRCDPISGHTALYWYRQSLGQGLEFLIYFQGNSAPDKSGLPSDRFSAERTGGSVSTLTIQRTQQEDSAVYLCASSQGGSAKNIQYFGAGTRLSVL.

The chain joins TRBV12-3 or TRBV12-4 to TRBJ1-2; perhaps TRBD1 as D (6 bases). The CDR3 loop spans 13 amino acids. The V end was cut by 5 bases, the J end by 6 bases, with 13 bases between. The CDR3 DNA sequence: TGTGCCAGCAGTCTTCCAGGGGCTAATGGCTACACCTTC. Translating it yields CASSLPGANGYTF.